A selection of T cell receptor beta chains follows, all from one sample in a study of beta chain features in type 1 diabetes. TCRdb's copy holds only in-frame clones and misses some; the assay was immunoSEQ multiplex PCR. The sample records roughly 160,000 clones, about 7.8% being singletons. The source material was central memory CD4+ T cells from blood. These receptors were taken from a woman aged 40-49 years with type 1 diabetes. Both conserved end residues are part of each CDR3. The D gene is left open where the match is weak. Size tells how often a clone was seen (once, few, many) or the class of an expanded clone, and some rows leave it out.

NA	TRBV29-1	TRBJ2-4	many	TGCAGCGCCTCTGACAGGTCCTCGGGGAACATTCAGTACTTC	CSASDRSSGNIQYF
NA	TRBV29-1	TRBJ1-2	NA	TGCAGCGTTACGCAGGGCACCTGGGGCTACACCTTC	CSVTQGTWGYTF
TRBD1	TRBV5-1	TRBJ2-7	NA	TGCGCCAGCAGCGAGTACAGGGGCCCCTACGAGCAGTACTTC	CASSEYRGPYEQYF
NA	TRBV6-1	TRBJ1-2	few	TGTGCCAGCAGTGGGTCGAGGTCAGCTAACTATGGCTACACCTTC	CASSGSRSANYGYTF
TRBD2	TRBV28	TRBJ2-1	NA	TGTGCCAGCAGTTCAAGCGGGGCGGGGGCCTACAATGAGCAGTTCTTC	CASSSSGAGAYNEQFF
NA	TRBV30	TRBJ2-5	NA	TGTGCCTGGAGTGTCCAGGGTGGCCAAGAGACCCAGTACTTC	CAWSVQGGQETQYF
TRBD1	TRBV4-2	TRBJ1-5	few	TGTGCCAGCAGCCAAGTATCGATCACAGGGGTTGGTCAGCCCCAGCATTTT	CASSQVSITGVGQPQHF
TRBD1	TRBV7-2	TRBJ1-6	NA	TGTGCCAGCAGCTTATCGCAGGGGGGTAATTCACCCCTCCACTTT	CASSLSQGGNSPLHF
NA	TRBV7-2	TRBJ1-2	few	TGTGCCAGCAGCATCGACAGGAACTATGGCTACACCTTC	CASSIDRNYGYTF
NA	TRBV18	TRBJ1-4	NA	TGTGCCAGCTCACCACCGAGCAGGGGTACTGAAAAACTGTTTTTT	CASSPPSRGTEKLFF
TRBD1	TRBV28	TRBJ1-1	NA	TGTGCCAGCAGTCCAGGGGGCTCCTACACTGAAGCTTTCTTT	CASSPGGSYTEAFF
TRBD1	TRBV7-9	TRBJ1-5	many	TGTGCCAGCAGCTCCACGACAGGGGGACAGCCCCAGCATTTT	CASSSTTGGQPQHF
NA	TRBV6-6	TRBJ1-5	few	TGTGCCAGCAGTCGTAGGGGTCAGCCCCAGCATTTT	CASSRRGQPQHF
TRBD2	TRBV7-9	TRBJ2-5	NA	TGTGCCAGCAGTTCTAGCGGGGCGGAGACCCAGTACTTC	CASSSSGAETQYF
NA	TRBV7-2	TRBJ1-4	NA	TGTGCCAGCAGCTTAGCGTCCGTCGGGGAAAAACTGTTTTTT	CASSLASVGEKLFF
TRBD2	TRBV29-1	TRBJ2-2	NA	TGCAGCGTTGAAACCCTAGCGGGAGGGCCCAACGGGGAGCTGTTTTTT	CSVETLAGGPNGELFF
NA	TRBV28	TRBJ1-5	few	TGTGCCAGCAGTTTAGGGGCCCAATATCAGCCCCAGCATTTT	CASSLGAQYQPQHF
NA	TRBV29-1	TRBJ2-3	NA	TGCAGCGTTGAAGTCCAGGCCACAGATACGCAGTATTTT	CSVEVQATDTQYF
NA	TRBV5-4	TRBJ1-1	NA	TGCGCCAGCAGCCAAGCCGAGGGAATGAACACTGAAGCTTTCTTT	CASSQAEGMNTEAFF
NA	TRBV6-5	TRBJ2-7	NA	TGTGCCAGCGGAAATAGGAGGGATTATGGCGAGCAGTACTTC	CASGNRRDYGEQYF
TRBD1	TRBV2	TRBJ1-5	NA	TGTGCCAGCAGAGTCGACAGGGCGCCTCAGCCCCAGCATTTT	CASRVDRAPQPQHF
TRBD1	TRBV15	TRBJ1-6	few	TGTGCCGCGGGACAGAGAAATTCACCCCTCCACTTT	CAAGQRNSPLHF
NA	TRBV11-2	TRBJ2-7	NA	TGTGCCAGCAGCTTAGGGGTGGGCATGGTCTACGAGCAGTACTTC	CASSLGVGMVYEQYF
NA	TRBV18	TRBJ1-1	few	TGTGCCAGCTCCCTACCTCCGGGACAGAACACTGAAGCTTTCTTT	CASSLPPGQNTEAFF
NA	TRBV5-1	TRBJ2-6	NA	TGCGCCAGCAGCTTGGGAGGTAGCTGGGCCAACGTCCTGACTTTC	CASSLGGSWANVLTF
TRBD2	TRBV18	TRBJ2-5	few	TGTGCCAGCTCACCAACCCCTGCGCGGGGGGTTTCCCGAGAGACCCAGTACTTC	CASSPTPARGVSRETQYF
TRBD1	TRBV7-9	TRBJ2-7	NA	TGTGCCAGCAGCTTTGGACAGGGGTGGGCCGAGCAGTACTTC	CASSFGQGWAEQYF
NA	TRBV2	TRBJ1-1	NA	TGTGCCAGCAGTGAAGCGGGGAGGACGAACACTGAAGCTTTCTTT	CASSEAGRTNTEAFF
TRBD1	TRBV18	TRBJ2-7	NA	TGTGCCAGCTCACCCGTCGGGACAGGGGACGGCGAGCAGTACTTC	CASSPVGTGDGEQYF
TRBD1	TRBV6-6	TRBJ2-7	many	TGTGCCAGCAACGGACAGGGGGCTAGGTACGAGCAGTACTTC	CASNGQGARYEQYF
NA	TRBV21-1	TRBJ2-5	few	TGTGCCAGCGGGGTTGAGCGGGAGGCTCAAGAGACCCAGTACTTC	CASGVEREAQETQYF
NA	TRBV28	TRBJ2-1	NA	TGTGCCAGCAGCAGGGTTTACAATGAGCAGTTCTTC	CASSRVYNEQFF
NA	TRBV28	TRBJ2-7	many	TGTGCCAGCAGTGGGGCAGGGGTGGATGGCGAGCAGTACTTC	CASSGAGVDGEQYF
TRBD2	TRBV11-2	TRBJ2-3	NA	TGTGCCAGCAGCCCAGTTGCGGGGGGCACAGATACGCAGTATTTT	CASSPVAGGTDTQYF
NA	TRBV19	TRBJ2-7	few	TGTGCCAGTAGTGCCACCCAGGCTAGCCAGCAGTACTTC	CASSATQASQQYF
NA	TRBV9	TRBJ2-5	NA	TGTGCCAGCAGCGTATCCCCCCTAGTGGAGACCCAGTACTTC	CASSVSPLVETQYF
TRBD2	TRBV4-3	TRBJ2-1	NA	TGCGCCAGCAGCCAAGACACTAGCGGGAGCTCCTACAATGAGCAGTTCTTC	CASSQDTSGSSYNEQFF
TRBD1	TRBV7-3	TRBJ2-3	few	TGTGCCAGCAGCCTCGGACAGGGTGCAGATACGCAGTATTTT	CASSLGQGADTQYF
TRBD1	TRBV18	TRBJ1-5	few	TGTGCCAGCTCCACAGGGGGGGAGAGCAATCAGCCCCAGCATTTT	CASSTGGESNQPQHF
TRBD2	TRBV5-4	TRBJ2-1	few	TGTGCCAGCAGCCAGGGACTAGCGGATACCTACAATGAGCAGTTCTTC	CASSQGLADTYNEQFF
TRBD1	TRBV19	TRBJ2-2	many	TGTGCCAGTAGTGCCCCAGGGGGCTACTTCGGGGAGCTGTTTTTT	CASSAPGGYFGELFF
TRBD2	TRBV7-2	TRBJ2-3	NA	TGTGCCAGCAGCTTAGGGACTAGCGGATCAGATACGCAGTATTTT	CASSLGTSGSDTQYF
TRBD1	TRBV13	TRBJ1-2	NA	TGTGCCAGCAGCTTAGAACCGGGACAGGGGGATGGCTACACCTTC	CASSLEPGQGDGYTF
NA	TRBV19	TRBJ1-6	many	TGTGCCAGTAGTCCCGGGACTTCTAATTCACCCCTCCACTTT	CASSPGTSNSPLHF
NA	TRBV9	TRBJ1-6	many	TGTGCCAGCAGCCTAACGCTCGATTCACCCCTCCACTTT	CASSLTLDSPLHF
TRBD1	TRBV28	TRBJ2-5	few	TGTGCCAGCAGATTACAGGGGGCAGAGACCCAGTACTTC	CASRLQGAETQYF
NA	TRBV2	TRBJ2-2	NA	TGTGCCAGCAGTGATAACAGAAACACCGGGGAGCTGTTTTTT	CASSDNRNTGELFF
NA	TRBV5-8	TRBJ1-5	few	TGTGCCAGCACCAGGCCCGGCCAGCCCCAGCATTTT	CASTRPGQPQHF
NA	TRBV5-4	TRBJ2-3	NA	TGTGCCAGCAGCTCCGGTCGGGATACGCAGTATTTT	CASSSGRDTQYF
NA	TRBV13	TRBJ2-1	few	TGTGCCAGCAGCTTAGGCGAGGGCAATGAGCAGTTCTTC	CASSLGEGNEQFF
NA	TRBV15	TRBJ1-1	NA	TGTGCCACCAGCAGAGATCGGAGCCTAGCTTTCTTT	CATSRDRSLAFF